The sequence of this T cell receptor beta chain was determined in a study of control samples from healthy donors and cancer patients. The germline gives CDR1 GTSNPN, CDR2 SVGIG (reference sequence). Trimming took 2 bases from V and 9 from J, leaving 11 bases between them. The CDR3 consists of 12 residues. Measured with immunoSEQ multiplex PCR; TCRdb has only the in-frame clones, and not every one. Of more than 80,000 clones in the sample, 85% to 95% were seen once. The source of this sequence is a man between 18 and 29 years old in good health. The sample taken for sequencing was blood. J is TRBJ1-5 and V is TRBV30; the D gene is possibly TRBD1 (5 bases). Written as DNA, the CDR3 is TGTGCCTGGAGTCCAGGGTCAGGGCCCCAGCATTTT. Translating it yields CAWSPGSGPQHF.